This entry lists 14 T cell receptor beta chains sequenced from one sample in a study of T cells after yellow fever vaccination. TCRdb reprocessed the 5' RACE reads with MiXCR, giving one entry per CDR3 protein. The sample includes about 430,000 distinct CDR3 sequences, about 17% of them seen just once. The starting material was PBMCs, obtained before the yellow fever booster vaccination. These receptor sequences come from a young man who received the YFV17D yellow fever vaccine.

The rearrangement uses TRBV12-3 or TRBV12-4 and TRBJ2-1; 10 bases match TRBD2. With 8 bases clipped from V and 9 bases from J, the junction kept 7 bases outside the gene matches. The CDR3 totals 13 residues. The CDR3 DNA reads TGTGCCAGCGAGCGGGGGGGCCTTAGTGAGCAGTTCTTC. The encoded protein is CASERGGLSEQFF.

This clonotype was seen ten or more times. This chain uses TRBV9 with TRBJ2-5; 10 bases align to TRBD1. The J segment lost 4 bases and the V segment lost 4 bases, leaving 10 bases of the junction unmatched. The CDR3 contains 16 residues. The V gene's germline CDR1 is SGDLS and CDR2 YYNGEE. Here the CDR3 DNA reads TGTGCCAGCAGCTCTAACCGCGGGACAGGGGTAGAGACCCAGTACTTC. Protein: CASSSNRGTGVETQYF.

The chain couples TRBV5-5 to TRBJ2-2; TRBD1 is a possible D gene (6 bases). Germline V gives CDR1 SGHKS, CDR2 YYEKEE (reference sequence). Trimming pared 4 bases from V and 5 bases from J, leaving 12 bases between. This CDR3 is 14 amino acids long. The CDR3 spells CASSQTTGTGELFF. The CDR3 coding sequence is TGTGCCAGCAGCCAGACTACAGGGACCGGGGAGCTGTTTTTT.

A few counts support this clonotype. The V call is TRBV6-5, the J call TRBJ2-5; 8 bases align to TRBD1. The germline gives CDR1 MNHEY, CDR2 SVGAGI. This CDR3 comprises 15 residues. Trimming took 5 bases from V and 2 from J; bases not matched to a gene: 7. The CDR3 DNA reads TGTGCCAGCAGTGCGACAGGGGCGGTTCAAGAGACCCAGTACTTC. It is translated as CASSATGAVQETQYF.

This clonotype was counted a few times. This rearrangement joins TRBV6-6 to TRBJ2-3; TRBD1 agrees at 7 bases. The germline V gene has CDR1 MNHNY and CDR2 SVGAGI (reference sequence). The CDR3 contains 15 residues. J was trimmed by 2 bases and V by 4 bases; bases with no gene match: 6. The CDR3 sequence is CASSFTGVPTDTQYF. Here the CDR3 DNA reads TGTGCCAGCAGTTTTACAGGGGTCCCCACAGATACGCAGTATTTT.

This chain joins TRBV12-3 or TRBV12-4 and TRBJ2-3, with 12 nucleotides matching TRBD2. The CDR3 has 15 residues. Trimming at V came to 1 base and at J to 5 bases, leaving 1 base not matched to a gene. The CDR3 loop reads CASSLELAGGDTQYF. CDR3 in DNA: TGTGCCAGCAGTTTAGAACTAGCGGGGGGAGATACGCAGTATTTT.

The chain is built from TRBV30 and TRBJ1-2; D is possibly TRBD1 (5 bases). Looked up from germline, CDR1 is GTSNPN and CDR2 is SVGIG (reference sequence). The CDR3 runs to 14 residues. The germline V and J ends were trimmed by 5 bases and 8 bases, with 21 bases remaining between them. As DNA, the CDR3 is TGTGCCTGGCAAAGGTACCGAAGGAGGGACGGCTACACCTTC. This codes for CAWQRYRRRDGYTF.

This clonotype has more than one count but fewer than ten. The J gene is TRBJ1-1, the V gene TRBV7-9; D gene unclear. V lost 4 bases and J lost 4, with 13 bases in between. The CDR3 sequence is 14 residues long. CDR1 is SEHNR and CDR2 is FQNEAQ in the germline V gene (reference sequence). CDR3 in DNA: TGTGCCAGCAGCTGGTCCGGGGTGCGCACTGAAGCTTTCTTT. It encodes CASSWSGVRTEAFF.

The chain couples TRBV7-3 to TRBJ2-2; D gene unclear. This CDR3 region has 16 residues. Trimming took 3 bases from V and 1 from J, leaving 12 bases between them. From germline, CDR1 is SGHTA and CDR2 FQGTGA. The CDR3 region is CASSFVHTGNTGELFF. The CDR3 DNA reads as TGTGCCAGCAGCTTTGTGCATACTGGGAACACCGGGGAGCTGTTTTTT.

This clonotype appeared a few times. This sequence joins TRBV3-1 and TRBJ2-3, with TRBD2 matching 10 bases. The CDR3 runs 18 residues. The germline CDR1 and CDR2 sequences are LGHDT and YNNKEL (reference sequence). With 1 base clipped from V and 2 bases from J, the junction kept 9 bases outside the gene matches. CDR3 DNA sequence: TGTGCCAGCAGCCAAGGCCCCTCCGGGACTAGCGACACAGATACGCAGTATTTT. It specifies CASSQGPSGTSDTDTQYF.

The chain links TRBV20-1 to TRBJ2-1; TRBD2 matches 7 bases. CDR1 DFQATT and CDR2 SNEGSKA come from the germline V gene (reference sequence). The ends lost 6 bases at V and 3 bases at J; junction bases unmatched: 14. CDR3 length equals 16 residues. CDR3 sequence (DNA): TGCAGTGCGCGATCGCCGAACGCGGGGGACTACAATGAGCAGTTCTTC. This sequence encodes CSARSPNAGDYNEQFF.

The genes are TRBV4-1 and TRBJ1-4; D gene ambiguous. This CDR3 is 17 amino acids long. The ends were cut back, 1 base at V and 0 bases at J, with 12 bases in the middle. Germline V lookup: CDR1 MGHRA, CDR2 YSYEKL. CDR3 sequence (DNA): TGCGCCAGCAGCCAAGGCCTGGGTATCACAACTAATGAAAAACTGTTTTTT. Amino acid sequence: CASSQGLGITTNEKLFF.

Only a few counts were recorded for this clonotype. The chain couples TRBV29-1 to TRBJ2-4; D remains ambiguous. Germline assignment: CDR1 SQVTM and CDR2 ANQGSEA. V was clipped by 4 bases and J by 0 bases, with 7 bases between them. The CDR3 spans 13 residues. The CDR3 DNA is TGCAGCGTTGCATCGGGAGCCAAAAACATTCAGTACTTC. Translation: CSVASGAKNIQYF.

This clonotype was detected a few times. The chain uses TRBV5-1 and TRBJ1-1; D might be TRBD1 (5 bases). The CDR3 has 14 amino acids. From germline, CDR1 is SGHRS and CDR2 YFSETQ. Trimming removed 0 bases at V and 9 bases at J, with 15 bases between. In nucleotides, the CDR3 is TGCGCCAGCAGCTTGGATACCGTGGGGCTCCAAGCTTTCTTT. This encodes CASSLDTVGLQAFF.